This TCR beta chain was captured in a study of blood T cell repertoires in COVID-19. After removal of 3 bases from V and 1 base from J, the junction contained 2 bases not matched to a gene. Germline values: CDR1 GTSNPN, CDR2 SVGIG (reference sequence). The CDR3 is 14 residues long. This clone was seen only once. In the authors' methods: The assay estimated nucleated cells by amplifying reference gene primers. Profiling relied on immunoSEQ multiplex PCR, and the TCRdb table lists in-frame clones only, not all of them. V and J calls and clone size are given by that table; D and trimming were obtained from the DNA. The sample lists about 100,000 clones; 91% were seen once.

The clonotype was recovered from a human donor in a cohort sampled during active COVID-19. The V and J genes are TRBV30 and TRBJ2-4; 8 bases agree with TRBD1. Sequencing used peripheral blood. This chain's CDR3 is CAWRRQGAKNIQYF. The CDR3 nucleotides read TGTGCCTGGAGGAGACAGGGGGCCAAAAACATTCAGTACTTC.